This T cell receptor beta chain is drawn from a study of blood T cell repertoires in COVID-19. Authors' data handling: Scientists estimated how many nucleated cells there were by amplifying reference gene primers. The repertoire was sequenced with immunoSEQ multiplex PCR; TCRdb's copy has only in-frame clones and lacks some. D and trimming come from the DNA, and the V and J calls and clone size come from that table. Here the sample spans some 300,000 clones, around nine tenths being singletons. This CDR3 spans 15 amino acids. Germline assignment: CDR1 MDHEN and CDR2 SYDVKM. The V and J ends lost 5 bases and 6 bases, in that order; junction bases with no gene match: 10. The recovered donors of Cohort 3 showed two negative PCRs, clearance, or symptom resolution.

Sequencing was carried out using PBMCs or T cells enriched from blood (not recorded which). The rearrangement uses TRBV28 and TRBJ2-3, with 8 bases lining up with TRBD1. The TCR was taken from a woman in her 40s who had recovered from COVID-19. CDR3 nucleotides: TGTGCCAGCAGTCGACAGGGGAAGAGTAGGGATACGCAGTATTTT. This codes for CASSRQGKSRDTQYF.